Described below is a single T cell receptor (beta chain) sequence and its context. Its antigen is not identified. One base away lies a much larger clone, so this may be a sequencing read error. This sample is drawn from a study of regulatory T cells in long-lasting Graves disease. This sample's time point: newly diagnosed GD, antithyroid drugs for less than 3 months. Construction of the TCR library relied on RNA isolated from PBMCs. Study-wide results and limits: The TCR repertoire of persistent Graves' patients was less diverse than that of newly diagnosed ones. Study of thyroid tissue was not done, with only peripheral blood studied.

Relying on iRepertoire HTBI primers and Arm-PCR of CDR3 regions, the team built TCR beta libraries. In the original workflow: Analysis of the samples identified 60 to 75 TRBV and roughly 15 TRBJ segments. TCRdb reprocessed the multiplex PCR reads with MiXCR, giving one entry per CDR3 protein. TCRdb, not the authors, supplied the V and J calls. The table includes around 480,000 distinct CDR3 sequences, about 17% detected once. The CDR3 is 17 residues long. Looked up from germline, CDR1 is SGHRS and CDR2 is YFSETQ. A further study also used this sample, focusing on T cells in Graves' hyperthyroidism and ophthalmopathy. That source reports: Clinical symptoms, serum thyroxine and TRAb, thyroid ultrasound and orbital computed tomography together formed the diagnostic basis.

The V and J genes are TRBV5-1 and TRBJ2-1, with TRBD2 matching over 11 bases. This sample comprised peripheral blood mononuclear cells (PBMCs), obtained at new diagnosis, from a patient treated with antithyroid drugs. This sequence was found in a man in his forties with Graves disease. The CDR3 DNA reads TGCGCCAGCAGCTTGTATACTAGCGGGAGTAGGTACAATGGGCAGTTCTTC. Amino acid sequence: CASSLYTSGSRYNGQFF.